One sample yielded the 18 T cell receptor beta chains listed below, sequenced in a study of T cell responses to AZD1222 COVID-19 vaccine. Libraries were prepared by immunoSEQ multiplex PCR; TCRdb keeps only in-frame clonotypes and omits some of them. The sample contains 250,000 to 300,000 clones, almost 95% of which appear only once. Source: peripheral blood, taken 28 days after the second AZD1222 dose. All receptors come from an adult who received the AZD1222 COVID-19 vaccine.

This clone was counted only a few times. The genes are TRBV19 and TRBJ2-6; D ambiguous. The CDR3 runs to 13 residues. V lost 1 base and J lost 2, with 0 bases in between. CDR1 LNHDA and CDR2 SQIVND come from the germline V gene (reference sequence). The CDR3 DNA reads TGTGCCAGTAGTATAGCTGGGGCCAACGTCCTGACTTTC. Translation: CASSIAGANVLTF.

J is TRBJ1-2 and V is TRBV5-4; possibly TRBD1 for D (6 bases). The CDR3 spans 14 residues. Trimming took off 0 bases at V and 10 bases at J, with 16 bases between the two ends. Germline V gene data show CDR1 as SGHNT and CDR2 as YYREEE (reference sequence). In nucleotides, the CDR3 is TGTGCCAGCAGCTTGGTGGGCAGGGGAAAAATCTACACCTTC. As protein: CASSLVGRGKIYTF.

The chain is built from TRBV5-6 and TRBJ1-2; D ambiguous. This CDR3 has 13 residues. The germline gives CDR1 SGHDT, CDR2 YYEEEE. V was trimmed by 6 bases and J by 5 bases, leaving 14 bases between them. This CDR3 is CASTEGPFYGYTF. The CDR3 coding sequence is TGTGCCAGCACGGAGGGCCCCTTTTATGGCTACACCTTC.

The V gene is TRBV2, the J gene TRBJ1-5, with D hard to call. The CDR3 is made up of 14 amino acids. The ends were cut back, 7 bases at V and 6 bases at J, with 16 bases in the middle. The germline CDR1 and CDR2 sequences are SNHLY and FYNNEI. CDR3 amino acids: CASTARAGSQPQHF. The DNA of the CDR3 is TGTGCCAGCACGGCTCGCGCGGGGTCTCAGCCCCAGCATTTT.

The V gene is TRBV2, the J gene TRBJ2-7, with a weak D call TRBD2 (5 bases). Germline CDR1 and CDR2: SNHLY and FYNNEI. Trimming removed 4 bases at V and 6 bases at J, with 13 bases between. CDR3 length: 13 amino acids. CDR3 coding DNA: TGTGCCAGCAGTGCCGAAGCTCGGGGCGAGCAGTACTTC. Its protein product is CASSAEARGEQYF.

The V call is TRBV6-5, the J call TRBJ1-1; 7 nucleotides line up with TRBD1. Trimming at V came to 0 bases and at J to 5 bases, leaving 6 bases not matched to a gene. Germline V gives CDR1 MNHEY, CDR2 SVGAGI. CDR3 length: 15 amino acids. This chain's CDR3 is CASSYSETGRTEAFF. In DNA form, the CDR3 reads TGTGCCAGCAGTTACTCTGAGACAGGGAGGACTGAAGCTTTCTTT.

The chain carries TRBV3-1 (or the pseudogene TRBV3-2) and TRBJ1-3; 7 positions match TRBD1. Germline V gives CDR1 LGHDT, CDR2 YNNKEL (reference sequence). V dropped 8 bases and J dropped 3; count of bases not matched to a gene: 7. This CDR3 contains 14 residues. The CDR3: CASSNRGIGNTIYF. In DNA, the CDR3 is TGTGCCAGCTCTAACAGGGGAATTGGAAACACCATATATTTT.

V usage is TRBV9 and J usage is TRBJ2-2, with 8 bases fitting TRBD1. This CDR3 spans 15 amino acids. Germline V CDR1 and CDR2: SGDLS, YYNGEE. The J segment lost 3 bases and the V segment lost 5 bases, leaving 6 bases of the junction unmatched. Here the CDR3 reads CASSQDRADTGELFF. CDR3 sequence (DNA): TGTGCCAGCAGTCAGGACAGGGCCGACACCGGGGAGCTGTTTTTT.

The rearrangement joins TRBV12-3 or TRBV12-4 to TRBJ1-1; D ambiguous. The CDR3 is 13 amino acids. Trimming stripped 5 bases from V and 8 bases from J, with 15 bases between. Here the CDR3 reads CASSPGKLWEAFF. The DNA for the CDR3 is TGTGCCAGCAGTCCGGGGAAATTATGGGAAGCTTTCTTT.

CDR3 sequence: CASSVGQRGNNEQFF. CDR3 nucleotide sequence: TGTGCCAGCAGCGTAGGCCAGCGGGGGAACAATGAGCAGTTCTTC. The chain carries TRBV9 and TRBJ2-1; TRBD2 matches 8 bases. The CDR3 has 15 residues. J was trimmed by 5 bases and V by 0 bases; bases with no gene match: 4. The germline gives CDR1 SGDLS, CDR2 YYNGEE.

The V gene is TRBV19, the J gene TRBJ2-5; D perhaps matches TRBD2 (6 bases). The length of the CDR3 is 13 residues. Germline V lookup: CDR1 LNHDA, CDR2 SQIVND (reference sequence). Trimming stripped 3 bases from V and 5 bases from J, with 10 bases between. For the CDR3, the DNA is TGTGCCAGTAGTATGCAGGCGGGGGAGACCCAGTACTTC. This encodes CASSMQAGETQYF.

The chain recombines TRBV21-1 with TRBJ2-3; no DNA check was done on the table's D call, TRBD2. TRBV21-1 is a recognized pseudogene. The CDR3 contains 14 residues. In DNA, the CDR3 is TGTGCCAGCAGCGCGGGGGCAGGGCGATTGGCGCAGTATTTT. Translation gives CASSAGAGRLAQYF.

The J gene is TRBJ2-1, the V gene TRBV18; 7 bases align to TRBD2. The V and J ends lost 4 bases and 0 bases, in that order; junction bases with no gene match: 6. The CDR3 contains 16 residues. Germline lookup yields CDR1 KGHSH and CDR2 LQKENI. The CDR3 sequence: CASSQPTSVSYNEQFF. CDR3 coding DNA: TGTGCCAGCTCACAGCCCACTAGCGTCTCCTACAATGAGCAGTTCTTC.

The chain joins TRBV5-1 to TRBJ2-2; 7 positions agree with TRBD1. The germline gives CDR1 SGHRS, CDR2 YFSETQ. V lost 3 bases and J lost 1; bases outside the gene matches: 3. The CDR3 contains 15 residues. CDR3 protein: CASSSGQLNTGELFF. DNA of the CDR3: TGCGCCAGCAGCTCGGGACAGCTGAACACCGGGGAGCTGTTTTTT.

V usage is TRBV28 and J usage is TRBJ2-2; 8 positions agree with TRBD1. This CDR3 has 14 residues. V was clipped by 4 bases and J by 7 bases; unmatched bases: 5. The V gene's germline CDR1 is MDHEN and CDR2 SYDVKM. This CDR3 is CASSSTGEFGELFF. The CDR3 DNA reads as TGTGCCAGCAGTTCGACAGGGGAGTTCGGGGAGCTGTTTTTT.

The chain joins TRBV19 to TRBJ2-1; 7 nucleotides line up with TRBD2. Germline-derived CDR1 and CDR2 are LNHDA and SQIVND (reference sequence). This CDR3 has 14 amino acids. Unmatched junction bases numbered 10, after V lost 9 bases and J lost 5 bases. The chain's CDR3 is CASRPAGRDNEQFF. CDR3 DNA sequence: TGTGCCAGCCGCCCGGCAGGGAGGGACAATGAGCAGTTCTTC.

CDR3 sequence (DNA): TGTGCCAGCAGCAGCCTAGGGACAGGGGCCCACAATGAGCAGTTCTTC. It codes for CASSSLGTGAHNEQFF. The chain combines TRBV28 with TRBJ2-1; 10 nucleotides align to TRBD1. After removal of 6 bases from V and 5 bases from J, the junction contained 10 bases not matched to a gene. CDR1 is MDHEN and CDR2 is SYDVKM in the germline V gene. The CDR3 covers 16 residues.

V gene TRBV12-3 or TRBV12-4 combines with J gene TRBJ2-2; either TRBD1 or TRBD2 may supply D (6 bases each). This CDR3 contains 13 residues. V lost 4 bases, J lost 7 bases, and 10 bases lay in between. The CDR3: CASSSGAYGELFF. The DNA of the CDR3 is TGTGCCAGCAGTTCGGGGGCTTACGGGGAGCTGTTTTTT.